Sequencing of this TCR beta chain was carried out in a study of graft-versus-host responses after intestinal transplantation (dated by TCRdb to the early 2020s). In the study overall: The transplants that recipients received were multivisceral, liver-intestinal, or isolated intestinal. All recipients received anti-thymocyte globulin induction followed by maintenance tacrolimus and steroids for approximately 3 years. Bulk TCR-beta CDR3 sequencing was used to track graft-versus-host and host-versus-graft alloreactive T cell clones in the graft, circulation and bone marrow after intestinal transplantation. To identify alloreactive clones, pre-transplant mixed lymphocyte reaction products were sequenced and compared with unstimulated pre-transplant donor and recipient T cells. The cohort enrolled about two dozen intestinal transplant recipients, one of whom was a retransplant, and a few patients without pretransplant specimens were excluded. Donor T cell macrochimerism was defined as a peak of at least 4% donor T cells among recipient peripheral blood mononuclear cells. Rather than going through the commercial service, samples from a few later patients were sequenced in-house on an Illumina MiSeq and processed with MiXCR. General findings and caveats noted by the study authors: Conclusions were limited by the relatively low number and heterogeneity of intestinal transplant patients. GvH clones were detected in recipient bone marrow, and some of these GvH clones were observed earlier in ileal mucosa or blood, consistent with an intestinal mucosal origin. Early after transplant, declines in HvG clones were associated with peak levels of circulating GvH clones. In patients with donor T cell macrochimerism, the allografts had high GvH to HvG T cell clonal ratios.

From a lookup of the germline V gene, CDR1 and CDR2 are MNHEY and SVGAGI. The CDR3 runs 14 amino acids, cysteine and phenylalanine included. Of all the DNA, just the CDR3 is kept, 42 bases in frame from base 1. Cut back by 5 bases and 3 bases, the V and J ends lie 14 bases apart. Comments on this clone: This clone's antigen is unknown. Base-call qualities are not available, and no considerably larger clone is one nucleotide away.

The time point label corresponds to: cells obtained before transplantation from donor or recipient. CD3+CD4+ and CD3+CD8+ populations were FACS-sorted from unstimulated pre-transplant donor and recipient cells taken from spleen or lymph nodes. Library creation used the immunoSEQ multiplex PCR assay. For most patients, genomic DNA was isolated with the Qiagen DNeasy Blood and Tissue Kit and sent frozen to Adaptive Biotechnologies for TCR sequencing. For most patients, genomic DNA was subjected to high-throughput TCR-beta CDR3 sequencing by Adaptive Biotechnologies. The study's processing was this. Adaptive's ImmunoSEQ software supplied the TCR sequencing data for 15 to 20 patients, while MiXCR and VDJtools were used to process a few other patients. To correct CD4 versus CD8 sorting errors, sequences present in both subsets at a frequency ratio below 5:1 were removed. CDR3 nucleotide sequences shared between donor and recipient were removed because their origin could not be assigned. At least 2-fold expansion over unstimulated cells and a minimum CFSE-low frequency of 0.002% (template counts) or 0.001% (read counts) were required for clones to be classified as alloreactive. Clones were considered mappable if detected in sequenced pre-transplant spleen, lymph node, or MLR CFSE-low populations of the donor or recipient. Cumulative frequency of alloreactive clones was calculated as a percentage of all sequences weighted by copy number. Held by TCRdb, this immuneACCESS table contains in-frame sequences only and omits some clones. Under half of the omission traces to an unresolved V gene where checked; the cause of the rest is unknown. D and trimming come from the DNA, and the V and J calls and clone size come from that table. Within this sample are 80,000 to 95,000 clones, with 90% to 95% of them counted one time only. The top ten constitute about 2% of the sample.

Here the chain combines TRBV6-5 and TRBJ2-7; no D segment can be confidently identified. The sequence came from a human donor who received an intestinal transplant. Sample: unstimulated CD8+ T cells sorted from spleen or lymph node cells, taken before intestinal transplant. The CDR3 sequence is CASSPTDSIYEQYF. In nucleotides, the sequence is TGTGCCAGCAGTCCAACCGACTCGATCTACGAGCAGTACTTC.